Below are 8 T cell receptor beta chains sequenced from a single sample in a study of blood T cell repertoires in COVID-19. TCRdb's copy holds only in-frame clones and misses some; the assay was immunoSEQ multiplex PCR. Of roughly 310,000 clones listed, approximately 87% were seen once; the top ten hold approximately 4%. Sequencing was performed on peripheral blood. The source of these receptors is a woman aged 45-59 years with active or convalescent COVID-19.

The V gene is TRBV2, the J gene TRBJ1-5; TRBD1 is a possible D gene (6 bases). V dropped 3 bases and J dropped 6 bases, with 15 bases sitting between them. This CDR3 contains 15 residues. In germline, CDR1 is SNHLY, CDR2 FYNNEI. The CDR3 protein is CASSDGTNLIQPQHF. In DNA, the CDR3 is TGTGCCAGCAGTGACGGGACAAACCTGATTCAGCCCCAGCATTTT.

This chain uses TRBV5-1 with TRBJ2-7; TRBD1 is a possible D gene (6 bases). Germline V gene data show CDR1 as SGHRS and CDR2 as YFSETQ. CDR3 length: 12 amino acids. V lost 4 bases to trimming and J lost 5 bases, with 10 bases between them. As DNA, the CDR3 is TGCGCCAGCAGCGGGGGCCTGGACGAGCAGTACTTC. Its protein is CASSGGLDEQYF.

The J gene is TRBJ1-3, the V gene TRBV9; TRBD1 agrees at 7 bases. Germline CDR1 and CDR2: SGDLS and YYNGEE. This CDR3 comprises 16 residues. Trimming cost V 4 bases and J 3 bases; bases outside gene matches: 10. The CDR3 loop is CASSPGGRSGGNTIYF. The CDR3 DNA is TGTGCCAGCAGCCCAGGGGGTCGCTCCGGTGGAAACACCATATATTTT.

The chain recombines TRBV7-9 with TRBJ2-1; 11 bases line up with TRBD2. This CDR3 spans 16 amino acids. The trim removed 5 bases at V and 5 bases at J, leaving 8 bases unmatched. Germline CDR1 is SEHNR and CDR2 is FQNEAQ (reference sequence). The CDR3 is CASSLRLAGLNNEQFF. The CDR3 bases are TGTGCCAGCAGCCTTAGACTAGCGGGGCTAAACAATGAGCAGTTCTTC. The full variable domain, completed using reference TRBV7-9 and TRBJ2-1, is DTGVSQNPRHKITKRGQNVTFRCDPISEHNRLYWYRQTLGQGPEFLTYFQNEAQLEKSRLLSDRFSAERPKGSFSTLEIQRTEQGDSAMYLCASSLRLAGLNNEQFFGPGTRLTVL.

The chain combines TRBV19 with TRBJ1-2, with D maybe TRBD1 (5 bases). CDR1 is LNHDA, CDR2 SQIVND, per germline (reference sequence). The V end was cut by 0 bases, the J end by 4 bases, with 21 bases between. This CDR3 has 18 residues. CDR3 nucleotide sequence: TGTGCCAGTAGTATAGATCTATGGGGCAGGCGAAGAAGCTATGGCTACACCTTC. Translated: CASSIDLWGRRRSYGYTF. The full variable domain, rest sourced from reference TRBV19 and TRBJ1-2, is DGGITQSPKYLFRKEGQNVTLSCEQNLNHDAMYWYRQDPGQGLRLIYYSQIVNDFQKGDIAEGYSVSREKKESFPLTVTSAQKNPTAFYLCASSIDLWGRRRSYGYTFGSGTRLTVV.

This chain connects TRBV19 to TRBJ1-2; the match to TRBD1 covers 9 bases. V shed 6 bases, J shed 10 bases, and the junction held 6 bases outside the gene matches. The CDR3 contains 12 residues. Germline-derived CDR1 and CDR2 are LNHDA and SQIVND (reference sequence). Here the CDR3 reads CASRGQGEDYTF. Written as DNA, the CDR3 is TGTGCCAGTAGGGGACAGGGAGAGGACTACACCTTC.

The chain carries TRBV3-1 (or the pseudogene TRBV3-2) and TRBJ1-3, with TRBD1 as a possible D gene (5 bases). Germline V gene data show CDR1 as LGHDT and CDR2 as YNNKEL (reference sequence). V gave up 0 bases and J gave up 3 bases, with 15 bases separating them. The CDR3 is 17 amino acids. The CDR3 DNA sequence: TGTGCCAGCAGCCAAGACCCCGACAGTCTTAATGGAAACACCATATATTTT. As protein: CASSQDPDSLNGNTIYF.

This rearrangement joins TRBV6-5 to TRBJ2-3; the D gene is possibly TRBD1 (6 bases). With 6 bases removed from V and 0 bases from J, the gap between germline ends came to 10 bases. CDR3 length: 14 residues. From germline, CDR1 is MNHEY and CDR2 SVGAGI. CDR3 nucleotide sequence: TGTGCCAGCAGCCCGGACAGTAGCACAGATACGCAGTATTTT. It yields the protein CASSPDSSTDTQYF.